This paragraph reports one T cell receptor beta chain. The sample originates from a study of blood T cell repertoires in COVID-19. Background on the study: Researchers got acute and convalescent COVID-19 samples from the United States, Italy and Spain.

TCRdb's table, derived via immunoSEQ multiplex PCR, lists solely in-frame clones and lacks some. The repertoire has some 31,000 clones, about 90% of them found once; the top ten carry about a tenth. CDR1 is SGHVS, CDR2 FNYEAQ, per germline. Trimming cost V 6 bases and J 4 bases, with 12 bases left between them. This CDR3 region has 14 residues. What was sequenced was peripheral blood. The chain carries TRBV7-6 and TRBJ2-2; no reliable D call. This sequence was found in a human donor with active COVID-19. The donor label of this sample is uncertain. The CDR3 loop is CASRYTLTTGELFF. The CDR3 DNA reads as TGTGCCAGCAGGTACACCCTTACCACCGGGGAGCTGTTTTTT.